This TCR beta chain is from a study of cytomegalovirus exposure and HLA in healthy donors. General observations from the study: Most TCRs appeared rarely, but some public TCRs recurred in many donors.

The germline CDR1 and CDR2 sequences are LGHNA and YSLEER. The CDR3 runs 14 residues. V shed 4 bases and J shed 0 bases, with 7 bases lying between them. TCRdb keeps only in-frame clones here, not all; method: immunoSEQ multiplex PCR. The sample has roughly 280,000 clones; 80% to 90% are singletons. Remarks on this clone: Its antigen is undetermined.

The J gene is TRBJ1-3, the V gene TRBV4-3; the D is unclear. Sequencing was done on a sample of PBMCs. This TCR was recovered from a young woman in good health and CMV-seronegative. The CDR3 nucleotides are TGCGCCAGCAGCCCAGCGAGCTCTGGAAACACCATATATTTT. Its protein is CASSPASSGNTIYF.